The rows below give T cell receptor beta chains drawn from one sample of a study of patients and donors after allogeneic stem cell transplantation. TCRdb re-called the RT-PCR reads through MiXCR, storing one row per CDR3 protein. There are about 90,000 distinct CDR3 sequences in the sample; 40% to 60% occur only once, and roughly 64% lies in the top ten. Sequencing input: blood, either unsorted or a sorted T cell fraction (not recorded which). All receptors come from a human donor who was either an allogeneic HSCT recipient or a stem cell or donor lymphocyte infusion donor (not recorded which). It is not recorded whose cells these are; they may come from a transplant donor. The CDR3 runs from the conserved cysteine through the conserved F or W. The D gene is left open where the match is weak. Some rows mark clone size as missing; the rest say once, few, many or name a class of expanded clone.

size: .
J: TRBJ2-7
D: .
V: TRBV7-9
CDR3: CASSPSYRDGLYEQYF
DNA: TGTGCCAGCAGCCCTAGCTACAGGGACGGCCTCTACGAGCAGTACTTC

size: .
J: TRBJ1-5
D: TRBD1
V: TRBV12-3/TRBV12-4
CDR3: CASSPTGVRGNQPQHF
DNA: TGTGCCAGCAGCCCGACAGGGGTAAGAGGCAATCAGCCCCAGCATTTT

size: .
J: TRBJ1-6
D: .
V: TRBV4-3
CDR3: CASSQYPWDGHSPLHF
DNA: TGCGCCAGCAGCCAATATCCCTGGGACGGCCATTCACCCCTCCACTTT

size: .
J: TRBJ2-7
D: TRBD2
V: TRBV12-3/TRBV12-4
CDR3: CASSQGLADLYEQYF
DNA: TGTGCCAGCAGTCAAGGACTAGCGGACCTCTACGAGCAGTACTTC

size: .
J: TRBJ2-1
D: .
V: TRBV4-1
CDR3: CASSQDRKNYNEQFF
DNA: TGCGCCAGCAGCCAAGATCGGAAGAACTACAATGAGCAGTTCTTC

size: few
J: TRBJ1-1
D: .
V: TRBV20-1
CDR3: CSARDRTEAFF
DNA: TGCAGTGCTAGGGACCGGACTGAAGCTTTCTTT

size: few
J: TRBJ1-2
D: .
V: TRBV10-3
CDR3: CAISDGIPSGYTF
DNA: TGTGCCATCAGTGATGGCATTCCCAGTGGCTACACCTTC

size: .
J: TRBJ2-7
D: .
V: TRBV6-2/TRBV6-3
CDR3: CARLFSTMDFYEQYF
DNA: TGTGCCAGACTCTTTTCGACGATGGACTTCTACGAGCAGTACTTC

size: .
J: TRBJ2-7
D: .
V: TRBV13
CDR3: CASTSSASSYEQYF
DNA: TGTGCCAGCACATCCTCGGCGAGCTCCTACGAGCAGTACTTC

size: .
J: TRBJ1-5
D: .
V: TRBV12-3/TRBV12-4
CDR3: CASSPGPHRPQHF
DNA: TGTGCCAGCAGTCCGGGACCCCATCGACCCCAGCATTTT

size: .
J: TRBJ1-1
D: .
V: TRBV6-5
CDR3: CASSYSIGGETEAFF
DNA: TGTGCCAGCAGTTACTCCATAGGGGGAGAGACTGAAGCTTTCTTT

size: .
J: TRBJ1-2
D: TRBD1
V: TRBV12-3/TRBV12-4
CDR3: CASSPLPGQVYGYTF
DNA: TGTGCCAGCAGCCCGCTCCCGGGACAGGTTTATGGCTACACCTTC

size: .
J: TRBJ2-7
D: .
V: TRBV4-3
CDR3: CASSQQGGGPRNYEQYF
DNA: TGCGCCAGCAGCCAACAAGGGGGAGGCCCGCGGAACTACGAGCAGTACTTC

size: few
J: TRBJ1-5
D: .
V: TRBV12-3/TRBV12-4
CDR3: CASSLQGSNNQPQHF
DNA: TGTGCCAGCAGTTTACAGGGGTCGAACAATCAGCCCCAGCATTTT

size: once
J: TRBJ2-7
D: .
V: TRBV24-1
CDR3: CATSDFRSQYF
DNA: TGTGCCACCAGTGATTTTCGATCGCAGTACTTC

size: once
J: TRBJ2-1
D: TRBD2
V: TRBV27
CDR3: CASSLLDSGRGNEQFF
DNA: TGTGCCAGCAGTTTATTGGATAGCGGGAGGGGTAATGAGCAGTTCTTC

size: few
J: TRBJ2-7
D: .
V: TRBV5-1
CDR3: CASSSTGSYEQYF
DNA: TGCGCCAGCAGCTCCACAGGGTCCTACGAGCAGTACTTC

size: few
J: TRBJ1-5
D: .
V: TRBV3-1
CDR3: CASSQLPRSQPQHF
DNA: TGTGCCAGCAGCCAACTCCCGAGGAGTCAGCCCCAGCATTTT

size: .
J: TRBJ1-1
D: .
V: TRBV29-1
CDR3: CSVVLGTEAFF
DNA: TGCAGCGTTGTCCTGGGTACTGAAGCTTTCTTT

size: .
J: TRBJ1-1
D: .
V: TRBV29-1
CDR3: CSVGQLMNTEAFF
DNA: TGCAGCGTGGGGCAGCTGATGAACACTGAAGCTTTCTTT

size: .
J: TRBJ1-6
D: .
V: TRBV12-3/TRBV12-4
CDR3: CASSFNKGYNSPLHF
DNA: TGTGCCAGCAGTTTCAACAAGGGGTATAATTCACCCCTCCACTTT

size: .
J: TRBJ2-1
D: TRBD1
V: TRBV27
CDR3: CASMAGTGAYNEQFF
DNA: TGTGCCAGCATGGCGGGGACAGGCGCCTACAATGAGCAGTTCTTC

size: .
J: TRBJ2-7
D: .
V: TRBV5-1
CDR3: CASSLGQDPYEQYF
DNA: TGCGCCAGCAGCTTGGGGCAGGATCCTTACGAGCAGTACTTC

size: .
J: TRBJ1-5
D: TRBD1
V: TRBV12-3/TRBV12-4
CDR3: CASSLRTGGDQPQHF
DNA: TGTGCCAGCAGTTTAAGGACAGGGGGCGATCAGCCCCAGCATTTT

size: .
J: TRBJ1-1
D: .
V: TRBV3-1
CDR3: CASSQVASRGVVGTEAFF
DNA: TGTGCCAGCAGCCAAGTCGCCTCTCGGGGGGTGGTGGGCACTGAAGCTTTCTTT

size: .
J: TRBJ1-5
D: TRBD1
V: TRBV3-1
CDR3: CASSQSGTVDQPQHF
DNA: TGTGCCAGCAGCCAGTCCGGGACAGTGGATCAGCCCCAGCATTTT

size: .
J: TRBJ1-2
D: .
V: TRBV29-1
CDR3: CSGETTVGGYTF
DNA: TGCAGCGGTGAAACGACAGTCGGTGGCTACACCTTC

size: .
J: TRBJ2-7
D: .
V: TRBV24-1
CDR3: CATQGGTFEQYF
DNA: TGTGCCACGCAGGGGGGGACTTTCGAGCAGTACTTC

size: .
J: TRBJ1-4
D: .
V: TRBV5-1
CDR3: CASSSDFTTNEKLFF
DNA: TGCGCCAGCAGCTCCGATTTTACAACTAATGAAAAACTGTTTTTT

size: .
J: TRBJ1-5
D: .
V: TRBV5-1
CDR3: CASSLDTTNQPQHF
DNA: TGCGCCAGCAGCTTAGACACCACCAATCAGCCCCAGCATTTT

size: .
J: TRBJ1-2
D: .
V: TRBV12-3/TRBV12-4
CDR3: CASSLAESIYGYTF
DNA: TGTGCCAGCAGTTTAGCGGAGAGCATCTATGGCTACACCTTC

size: .
J: TRBJ2-7
D: TRBD1
V: TRBV20-1
CDR3: CSATGQVTYEQYF
DNA: TGCAGTGCTACCGGACAGGTGACCTACGAGCAGTACTTC

size: few
J: TRBJ1-1
D: .
V: TRBV15
CDR3: CATSTHLKGPASTEAFF
DNA: TGTGCCACCAGCACCCACCTGAAGGGGCCGGCCTCGACTGAAGCTTTCTTT

size: .
J: TRBJ2-3
D: TRBD2
V: TRBV5-1
CDR3: CASSLVLLRGRGLGTDTQYF
DNA: TGCGCCAGCAGCTTGGTACTACTACGCGGGAGGGGTTTGGGCACAGATACGCAGTATTTT

size: few
J: TRBJ1-6
D: .
V: TRBV12-3/TRBV12-4
CDR3: CASSSYMSSYNSPLHF
DNA: TGTGCCAGCAGCTCTTACATGAGCTCCTATAATTCACCCCTCCACTTT

size: few
J: TRBJ1-1
D: .
V: TRBV6-5
CDR3: CASSNPPGQSDTEAFF
DNA: TGTGCCAGCAGTAATCCGCCGGGACAAAGTGACACTGAAGCTTTCTTT

size: .
J: TRBJ2-1
D: TRBD2
V: TRBV3-1
CDR3: CASSRGTSGSNEQFF
DNA: TGTGCCAGCAGCCGCGGGACTAGCGGGAGCAATGAGCAGTTCTTC

size: .
J: TRBJ1-1
D: .
V: TRBV27
CDR3: CATRFLRGVDTEAFF
DNA: TGTGCCACTCGGTTCCTTAGGGGTGTGGACACTGAAGCTTTCTTT

size: few
J: TRBJ1-5
D: .
V: TRBV4-3
CDR3: CASSPDGHGNQPQHF
DNA: TGCGCCAGCAGCCCGGATGGGCACGGCAATCAGCCCCAGCATTTT

size: .
J: TRBJ1-1
D: .
V: TRBV4-2
CDR3: CASSQVNGEAFF
DNA: TGTGCCAGCAGCCAAGTTAACGGAGAAGCTTTCTTT

size: .
J: TRBJ1-1
D: TRBD1
V: TRBV11-3
CDR3: CASSFGQGMVNTEAFF
DNA: TGTGCCAGCAGCTTCGGACAGGGGATGGTGAACACTGAAGCTTTCTTT

size: few
J: TRBJ1-1
D: .
V: TRBV6-2/TRBV6-3
CDR3: CASSQPPTGLMTEAFF
DNA: TGTGCCAGCAGTCAACCTCCGACAGGTCTCATGACTGAAGCTTTCTTT